This entry describes one TCR beta chain. Its antigen remains unidentified. Base-call qualities are not available, and no considerably larger clone is one nucleotide away. TCRbeta CDR3 regions were amplified from genomic DNA using the immunoSEQ Assay, a bias-controlled multiplex PCR. As for the original processing: Nucleated cell counts per sample were estimated from amplification of reference gene primers within the assay. To quantify the absolute abundance of each unique TCRbeta CDR3 rearrangement, sequence reads were collapsed and filtered. For each sample, productive Simpson clonality was calculated as the square root of Simpson's diversity index across productive rearrangements. This is the immuneACCESS table as TCRdb keeps it, with only in-frame sequences that have V and J called. A part of the clones is gone; compared with another copy, unresolved V genes explain less than half, and the rest is unexplained. V, J and clone size reflect that table, while D and trimming were determined from the DNA. The sample data list 250,000 to 300,000 clones, and approximately 90% of these were observed just once. In total, the top ten clones hold approximately 2.5% of the sample.

The CDR3 runs 16 amino acids, cysteine and phenylalanine included. Only CDR3 DNA is held: 48 bases, read in frame from base 1. From the germline V gene, CDR1 is MNHGY and CDR2 is SAAAGT. The germline ends are 16 bases apart after V is trimmed by 7 bases and J by 0 bases. Participants in the prospective study were enrolled through a virtual design, were aged about 18 to 100 years, and lived in fewer than 30 United States geographic areas. To assign participants to cohorts, the prospective study relied on clinical history that participants themselves reported in a screening survey and a study questionnaire. Each participant in the prospective study had whole blood, serum and a nasopharyngeal or oropharyngeal swab collected by mobile phlebotomists. Prospective study participants could optionally give additional blood draws and questionnaires over an approximately 2-month period. Blood samples from the prospective study were shipped frozen or at room temperature prior to DNA extraction.

The data stem from a study of blood T cell repertoires in COVID-19 (dated by TCRdb to about 2020). Background for the entire study: The collaborator samples originated in the United States, Italy and Spain and spanned the acute and convalescent phases of COVID-19. Where HLA class I and class II types were available, the types were taken from metadata supplied by the sample provider, not from assay-based typing. The samples were drawn from two sources: the first 160 participants of the ongoing ImmuneRACE study, and fewer than 1,500 subjects contributed by 6 global collaborators. Nearly every sample came with metadata listing a de-identified subject ID, COVID-19 status, age in years and sex. The dataset comprised deeply sampled blood TCRbeta repertoires from subjects exposed to, actively infected with, or recovered from COVID-19. A freely available public database, intended as a resource for researchers studying the immune response to SARS-CoV-2, is where the repertoires were released. The material from the prospective study consisted of cDNA or gDNA derived from T cells, B-cell-depleted T cells, or PBMCs. The study at large found these results: The amount of clinical and demographic metadata varied by source and participant and was provided uncurated.

The rearranged segments are TRBV6-8 and TRBJ1-3; the D gene is perhaps TRBD1, on 6 matching bases. Sequencing input: PBMCs or T cells enriched from blood (not recorded which). This receptor was taken from a woman aged 40 to 50 with acute COVID-19. The encoded CDR3 is CASTSQGQNSGNTIYF. In nucleotides, the sequence is TGTGCCAGCACCTCCCAAGGACAGAACTCTGGAAACACCATATATTTT.